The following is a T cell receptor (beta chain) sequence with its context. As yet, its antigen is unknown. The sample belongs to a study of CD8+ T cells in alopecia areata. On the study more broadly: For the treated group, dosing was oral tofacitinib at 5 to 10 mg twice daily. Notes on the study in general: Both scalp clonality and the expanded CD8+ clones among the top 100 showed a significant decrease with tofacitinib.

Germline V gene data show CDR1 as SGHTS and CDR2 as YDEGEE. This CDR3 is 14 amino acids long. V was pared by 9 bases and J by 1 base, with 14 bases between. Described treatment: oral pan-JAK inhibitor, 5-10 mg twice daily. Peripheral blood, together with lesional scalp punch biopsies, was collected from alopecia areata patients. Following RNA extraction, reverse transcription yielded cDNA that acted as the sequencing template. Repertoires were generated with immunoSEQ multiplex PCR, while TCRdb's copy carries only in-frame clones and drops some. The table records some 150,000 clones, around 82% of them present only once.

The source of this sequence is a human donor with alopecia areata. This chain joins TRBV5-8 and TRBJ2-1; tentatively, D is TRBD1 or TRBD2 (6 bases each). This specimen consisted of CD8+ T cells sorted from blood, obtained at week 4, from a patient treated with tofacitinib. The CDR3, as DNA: TGTGCCACCAGGGGACTGACTTCCTACAATGAGCAGTTCTTC. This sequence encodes CATRGLTSYNEQFF.